The 18 T cell receptor beta chains presented below share a single source sample, sequenced in a study of blood T cells in healthy people across ages. A second PCR of roughly 7 to 11 cycles used a sample-barcoded 5' primer and a J-beta primer mix. TCRdb reprocessed the 5' RACE reads via MiXCR and lists one record per CDR3 protein. There are about 1,400,000 distinct CDR3 sequences in the sample; around 39% occur only once, and 7.9% lies in the top ten. The specimen was blood. Every receptor here comes from a woman aged 18-29 years in good health.

Points on this clonotype: The junction departs from the called germline gene at one end, perhaps through a read error. The genes are TRBV7-9 and TRBJ1-1; TRBD1 is a possible D gene (5 bases). Germline loops: CDR1 SEHNR, CDR2 FQNEAQ (reference sequence). The CDR3 has 14 residues. The CDR3 protein is CAGSLKQGGTEAFF. The DNA for the CDR3 is TGTGCCGGCAGCTTGAAGCAGGGAGGCACTGAAGCTTTCTTT. Variable domain in full (rest from reference TRBV7-9 and TRBJ1-1): DTGVSQNPRHKITKRGQNVTFRCDPISEHNRLYWYRQTLGQGPEFLTYFQNEAQLEKSRLLSDRFSAERPKGSFSTLEIQRTEQGDSAMYLCAGSLKQGGTEAFFGQGTRLTVV.

The V gene is TRBV3-1, the J gene TRBJ1-1; possibly TRBD1 for D (5 bases). This CDR3 contains 14 residues. V lost 3 bases, J lost 3 bases, and 11 bases lay in between. The germline CDR1 and CDR2 sequences are LGHDT and YNNKEL (reference sequence). The CDR3 sequence: CASSQGVYDTEAFF. CDR3 DNA sequence: TGTGCCAGCAGCCAGGGGGTATACGACACTGAAGCTTTCTTT.

This chain links TRBV18 with TRBJ2-7, with D unresolved. Trimming cost V 3 bases and J 5 bases, with 11 bases left between them. In germline, CDR1 is KGHSH, CDR2 LQKENI. The CDR3 is 13 amino acids. The CDR3 nucleotides read TGTGCCAGCTCACCTGAAGGTCCCCACGAGCAGTACTTC. Its translation: CASSPEGPHEQYF.

The chain combines TRBV3-1 with TRBJ1-1; D unclear. This CDR3 is 14 amino acids long. Looked up from germline, CDR1 is LGHDT and CDR2 is YNNKEL (reference sequence). V was shortened by 0 bases and J by 5 bases, with 10 bases between the two germline ends. The CDR3 region is CASSQELETTEAFF. CDR3 bases: TGTGCCAGCAGCCAAGAGTTGGAGACTACTGAAGCTTTCTTT.

V usage is TRBV6-5 and J usage is TRBJ2-1; TRBD1 agrees at 7 bases. This CDR3 has 15 amino acids. The V gene's germline CDR1 is MNHEY and CDR2 SVGAGI. Trimming cost V 5 bases and J 4 bases; bases outside gene matches: 8. CDR3 sequence reads: CASSPSGQIYNEQFF. CDR3 bases: TGTGCCAGCAGTCCTTCGGGACAGATATACAATGAGCAGTTCTTC.

V is TRBV5-6 and J is TRBJ2-2; D is unclear. The CDR3 totals 12 residues. The V gene lost 4 bases and the J gene lost 7 bases, with 8 bases spanning the gap. Germline V lookup: CDR1 SGHDT, CDR2 YYEEEE. The CDR3 bases are TGTGCCAGCAGCCCAATCATCGGGGAGCTGTTTTTT. It is translated as CASSPIIGELFF.

V and J are TRBV14 and TRBJ2-3; 14 bases fit TRBD2. This CDR3 is 16 amino acids long. Germline-derived CDR1 and CDR2 are SGHDN and FVKESK. With 4 bases clipped from V and 5 bases from J, the junction kept 5 bases outside the gene matches. The CDR3 loop reads CASSRGLAGVRDTQYF. The CDR3 DNA is TGTGCCAGCAGCCGGGGACTAGCGGGAGTTCGAGATACGCAGTATTTT.

Comments on this clonotype: This likely came from a read error, as a far larger clone is one base away. V is TRBV12-3 or TRBV12-4 and J is TRBJ2-3; a possible D gene is TRBD2 (5 bases). CDR3 size: 12 residues. The CDR3 sequence: CVSSLEGDTQYF. DNA of the CDR3: TGTGTCAGCAGTTTAGAGGGCGATACGCAGTATTTT.

The CDR3 region is CASSQGRVSETDTQYF. As DNA, the CDR3 is TGTGCCAGCAGCCAAGGTCGGGTTAGCGAGACAGATACGCAGTATTTT. The chain couples TRBV4-2 to TRBJ2-3; perhaps TRBD2 as D (5 bases). The CDR3 contains 16 residues. Per germline, CDR1 LGHNA and CDR2 YNFKEQ. With 1 base removed from V and 3 bases from J, the gap between germline ends came to 14 bases.

The V and J genes are TRBV2 and TRBJ1-1; the D is unclear. The CDR3 runs 14 residues. V was trimmed by 3 bases and J by 4 bases, leaving 12 bases between them. Germline V gives CDR1 SNHLY, CDR2 FYNNEI. The CDR3 coding sequence is TGTGCCAGCAGTGAGGCGCCAGGACCCACTGAAGCTTTCTTT. This encodes CASSEAPGPTEAFF.

This clonotype was counted between two and nine times. V gene TRBV3-1 combines with J gene TRBJ2-1; D tentatively fits TRBD1 or TRBD2 (5 bases each). The V end lost 4 bases, the J end lost 7 bases, and 8 bases lay between the germline ends. The CDR3 sequence is 12 residues long. Per germline, CDR1 LGHDT and CDR2 YNNKEL (reference sequence). The CDR3, as DNA: TGTGCCAGCAGCCGAGAGGGGAATGAGCAGTTCTTC. It specifies CASSREGNEQFF.

The chain carries TRBV29-1 and TRBJ2-3; 8 positions match TRBD2. CDR1 is SQVTM, CDR2 ANQGSEA, per germline. The CDR3 loop spans 14 amino acids. The ends lost 4 bases at V and 3 bases at J; junction bases unmatched: 6. The CDR3 region has the DNA TGCAGCGTTGTTGCGGGACTAGATACAGATACGCAGTATTTT. Amino acids: CSVVAGLDTDTQYF.

This rearrangement joins TRBV4-2 to TRBJ2-3; 7 bases match TRBD1. Trimming cost V 4 bases and J 2 bases; bases outside gene matches: 9. The CDR3 runs to 16 residues. Per the germline V gene, CDR1 is LGHNA and CDR2 is YNFKEQ. CDR3 in DNA: TGTGCCAGCAGCCCAGAATGGGGACAGACCACAGATACGCAGTATTTT. This gives the protein CASSPEWGQTTDTQYF.

The table lists this clonotype with a few counts. V is TRBV27 and J is TRBJ2-7, with 7 bases matching TRBD1. Trimming removed 0 bases from V and 4 bases from J; junction bases left unmatched: 3. Germline V lookup: CDR1 MNHEY, CDR2 SMNVEV (reference sequence). The CDR3 contains 14 residues. In DNA form, the CDR3 reads TGTGCCAGCAGTTTATCAAGACAGGGATACGAGCAGTACTTC. Its protein product is CASSLSRQGYEQYF.

The chain uses TRBV12-5 and TRBJ1-5, with D perhaps matching TRBD1 (5 bases). The length of the CDR3 is 16 residues. The V end was cut by 0 bases, the J end by 2 bases, with 11 bases between. Per germline, CDR1 LGHNT and CDR2 FRNRAP. The CDR3 DNA reads TGTGCTAGTGGTTTGGTACGCGGGGGAGGCAATCAGCCCCAGCATTTT. It codes for CASGLVRGGGNQPQHF.

Of note for this clonotype: A read error may produce the germline difference seen at one junction end. V is TRBV7-2 and J is TRBJ2-7, with D possibly TRBD2 on 6 matching bases. The CDR3 spans 15 residues. The germline V gene encodes CDR1 SGHTA and CDR2 FQGNSA. CDR3 in amino acids: CASSLARGSSYEQYF. The DNA for the CDR3 is TGCGCCAGCAGCTTGGCGCGGGGATCCTCCTACGAGCAGTACTTC.

This clonotype has a handful of counts. The rearrangement uses TRBV20-1 and TRBJ1-2; no clear D gene. Germline V CDR1 and CDR2: DFQATT, SNEGSKA (reference sequence). The ends were cut back, 4 bases at V and 3 bases at J, with 3 bases in the middle. The CDR3 runs to 10 residues. The CDR3 reads CSAIHYGYTF. The CDR3 region has the DNA TGCAGTGCTATACACTATGGCTACACCTTC.

V usage is TRBV11-3 and J usage is TRBJ2-1; 14 bases are a match to TRBD2. The germline CDR1 and CDR2 sequences are SGHNT and YENEEA. The CDR3 sequence is 15 residues long. V lost 5 bases and J lost 9; bases outside the gene matches: 6. CDR3 bases: TGTGCCAGCAGCGCCGGACTAGCGGGAGGCCCTGAGCAGTTCTTC. Translating gives CASSAGLAGGPEQFF.